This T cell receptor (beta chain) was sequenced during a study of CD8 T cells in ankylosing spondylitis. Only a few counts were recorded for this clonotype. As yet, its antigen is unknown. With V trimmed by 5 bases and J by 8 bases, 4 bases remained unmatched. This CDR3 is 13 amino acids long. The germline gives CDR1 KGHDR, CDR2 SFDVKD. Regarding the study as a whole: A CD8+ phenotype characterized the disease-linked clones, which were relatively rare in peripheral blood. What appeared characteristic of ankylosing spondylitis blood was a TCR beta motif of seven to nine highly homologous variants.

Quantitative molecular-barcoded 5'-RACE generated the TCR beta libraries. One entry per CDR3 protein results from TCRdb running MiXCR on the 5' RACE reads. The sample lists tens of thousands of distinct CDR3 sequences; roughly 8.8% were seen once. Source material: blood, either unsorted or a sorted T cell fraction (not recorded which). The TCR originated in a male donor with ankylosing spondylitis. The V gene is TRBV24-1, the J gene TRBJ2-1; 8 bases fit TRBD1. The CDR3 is CATSARQGYEQFF. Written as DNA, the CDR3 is TGTGCCACCAGTGCGAGACAGGGGTATGAGCAGTTCTTC.